This T cell receptor beta chain is drawn from a study of shared clonotypes between healthy human individuals. The repertoire was sequenced with immunoSEQ multiplex PCR; TCRdb's copy has only in-frame clones and lacks some. Of some 1.5 million clones listed, about 98% are singletons. V lost 7 bases and J 7 bases, leaving 17 bases between the germline ends. The V gene's germline CDR1 is MGHDK and CDR2 SYGVNS. The CDR3 spans 13 residues. The sequenced material came from naive CD4+ T cells sorted from blood. Subset noted: CD45RA+ positively selected. The receptor was isolated from a man aged 30 to 45 in good health. The J gene is TRBJ2-7, the V gene TRBV25-1; D is possibly TRBD2 (5 bases). The CDR3 DNA sequence: TGTGCCAGCACCCGAGGGTGGGGATTTGAGCAGTACTTC. Translating it yields CASTRGWGFEQYF.